This T cell receptor beta chain was obtained from a study of blood T cell repertoires in COVID-19. Background on the study: From the United States, Italy and Spain came samples of acute and convalescent COVID-19. The analysed material was cDNA or gDNA that came from T cells, B-cell-depleted T cells, or PBMCs.

As processed by the authors: Nucleated cell counts were estimated from reference gene primer amplification. Produced via immunoSEQ multiplex PCR; TCRdb's table is partial and in-frame only. That table furnishes V, J and clone size, whereas the DNA furnished D and trimming. The sample lists about 60,000 clones, over 70% occurring once. This TCR was sampled from a human donor in a cohort sampled during active COVID-19. Sequencing input: peripheral blood.

CDR3 bases: TGTGCCAGCAGCCAAAGCGCCGGGACAGTTTCCTACGAGCAGTACTTC. Protein sequence: CASSQSAGTVSYEQYF. This rearrangement joins TRBV3-1 (or the pseudogene TRBV3-2) to TRBJ2-7, with 7 bases lining up with TRBD1. Germline-derived CDR1 and CDR2 are LGHDT and YNNKEL (reference sequence). Losses at the gene ends were 2 bases for V and 1 base for J; bases not matched to a gene: 8. The length of the CDR3 is 16 residues.